This TCR beta chain was captured in a study of T-cell reconstitution after alpha-beta-depleted transplantation in children (TCRdb year 2016). About the study as a whole: Using TCR repertoire profiling, the study followed T-cell immune reconstitution in a quantitative way in children after TCRalphabeta/CD19-depleted allogeneic hematopoietic cell transplantation.

V is pared back by 3 bases and J by 3 bases, with 14 bases lying between the germline termini. Its CDR3 holds 16 amino acids, cysteine through phenylalanine. Just the 48-base CDR3 DNA is kept, in frame starting at base 1. The library relied on PCR. Sequencing relied on an Illumina HiSeq 2500. TCR library preparation used molecular barcoding, with unique molecular identifiers applied to normalize quantification of the TCRbeta repertoire. Clones were called with MiXCR by TCRdb after fastp trimmed the public reads at Q25, and only in-frame beta chains were retained. Entries are consolidated by CDR3 protein sequence, retaining the most common genes and DNA. Within this sample are approximately 350,000 distinct CDR3 sequences, with 10% of them counted one time only. The ten largest clones represent 2% to 2.5% of the sample. This clonotype was observed a few times. There is no known antigen for this receptor. There are no base qualities to consult, and no much larger clone falls within one base.

The clonotype was recovered from a human donor who donated a stem cell graft to a child with acute lymphoblastic leukemia. The sequenced sample was PBMCs from the stem cell graft donor, obtained from the stem cell graft. This receptor chain uses TRBV12-3 or TRBV12-4 and TRBJ2-2, with the D segment possibly TRBD1 or TRBD2, each aligning over 5 bases. The CDR3 amino acid sequence is: CASSFGAPPDTGELFF. The sequence in DNA is TGTGCCAGCAGTTTCGGGGCGCCTCCCGACACCGGGGAGCTGTTTTTT.